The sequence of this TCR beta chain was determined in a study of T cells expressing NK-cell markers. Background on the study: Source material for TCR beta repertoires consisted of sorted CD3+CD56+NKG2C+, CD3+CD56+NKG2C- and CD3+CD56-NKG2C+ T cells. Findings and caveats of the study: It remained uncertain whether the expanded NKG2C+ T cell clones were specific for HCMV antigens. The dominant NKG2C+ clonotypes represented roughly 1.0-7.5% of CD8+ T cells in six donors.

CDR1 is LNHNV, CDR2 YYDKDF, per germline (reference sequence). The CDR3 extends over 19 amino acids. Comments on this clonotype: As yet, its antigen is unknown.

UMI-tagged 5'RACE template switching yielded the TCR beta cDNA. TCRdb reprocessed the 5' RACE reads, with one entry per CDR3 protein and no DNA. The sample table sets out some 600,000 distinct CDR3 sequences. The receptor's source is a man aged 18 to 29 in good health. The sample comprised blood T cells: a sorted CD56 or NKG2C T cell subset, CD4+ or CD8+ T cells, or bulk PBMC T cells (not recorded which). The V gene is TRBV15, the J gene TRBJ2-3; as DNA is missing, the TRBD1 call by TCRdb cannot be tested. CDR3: CATSTTGQAGSYGTDTQYF.